These 19 T cell receptor beta chains came from one sample sequenced in a study of T cells in Graves' hyperthyroidism and ophthalmopathy. Authors of the study amplified TCR beta CDR3 regions from RNA transcripts. Primed by the HTBI set, a first-round RT-PCR was run on the TCR CDR3. TCRdb passed the multiplex PCR reads through MiXCR, listing each CDR3 protein once. Altogether 450,000 to 500,000 distinct CDR3 sequences are present, 20% to 25% being singletons, with the ten largest covering 49%. Sequenced material: blood. The receptor source for this set is a woman between 70 and 85 years old with Graves' ophthalmopathy.

There are many counts of this clonotype. The gene calls are TRBV27 and TRBJ1-1; 7 nucleotides line up with TRBD1. CDR3 length equals 15 residues. Trimming took 5 bases from V and 0 from J; bases not matched to a gene: 6. In germline, CDR1 is MNHEY, CDR2 SMNVEV (reference sequence). DNA of the CDR3: TGTGCCAGCAGTGCGGGACAGCCCATGAACACTGAAGCTTTCTTT. It encodes CASSAGQPMNTEAFF.

V usage is TRBV4-1 and J usage is TRBJ2-5; TRBD2 agrees at 7 bases. Trimming removed 4 bases from V and 5 bases from J; junction bases left unmatched: 13. Per germline, CDR1 MGHRA and CDR2 YSYEKL. The CDR3 totals 16 residues. CDR3 region: CASSPDRGGLRETQYF. The DNA of the CDR3 is TGCGCCAGCAGCCCTGATCGGGGAGGGCTCCGGGAGACCCAGTACTTC.

This clonotype was counted ten times or more. The chain uses TRBV2 and TRBJ2-3, with 12 bases identical to TRBD2. This CDR3 is 14 amino acids long. Trimming at V came to 9 bases and at J to 4 bases, leaving 5 bases not matched to a gene. CDR1 and CDR2 (germline): SNHLY, FYNNEI. In DNA form, the CDR3 reads TGTGCCAGTCTAGCGGGAGGGCCAGCAGATACGCAGTATTTT. It encodes CASLAGGPADTQYF.

This clonotype was found a few times. This chain joins TRBV6-1 and TRBJ2-7; 13 positions match TRBD2. J lost 5 bases, V lost 6 bases, and 7 bases had no gene match. The CDR3 is made up of 15 amino acids. Germline lookup yields CDR1 MNHNS and CDR2 SASEGT. The CDR3 DNA sequence: TGTGCCAGCAGCCCTCCGGGACTAGCGGGGAACGAGCAGTACTTC. It specifies CASSPPGLAGNEQYF.

This clonotype appeared a few times. This chain joins TRBV20-1 and TRBJ1-2; TRBD1 is a possible D gene (5 bases). In germline, CDR1 is DFQATT, CDR2 SNEGSKA (reference sequence). The CDR3 is made up of 14 amino acids. CDR3 sequence reads: CNAPGEGRNYGYTF. The CDR3 DNA is TGCAATGCCCCGGGGGAGGGGCGGAACTATGGCTACACCTTC.

CDR3 sequence: CAREDRGETQYF. The CDR3 nucleotides read TGTGCCAGAGAGGACAGGGGCGAGACCCAGTACTTC. The chain uses TRBV2 and TRBJ2-5; 9 positions match TRBD1. CDR3 length equals 12 residues. V shed 9 bases and J 5 bases; nucleotides not matched to a gene: 4. Germline loops: CDR1 SNHLY, CDR2 FYNNEI.

V and J are TRBV4-2 and TRBJ1-2; D is perhaps TRBD1 (5 bases). The germline V gene has CDR1 LGHNA and CDR2 YNFKEQ. The germline V and J ends were trimmed by 1 base and 7 bases, with 13 bases remaining between them. This CDR3 has 14 residues. For the CDR3, the DNA is TGTGCCAGCAGCCAAGGACGGTCGGGGGGTGGCTACACCTTC. It yields the protein CASSQGRSGGGYTF.

The CDR3 nucleotides are TGTGCCAGCTCACCACCGGGGGAGAGGTACAATGAGCAGTTCTTC. Its translation is CASSPPGERYNEQFF. The chain combines TRBV18 with TRBJ2-1, with D perhaps assigned TRBD1 or TRBD2 (5 bases each). Germline lookup yields CDR1 KGHSH and CDR2 LQKENI. The CDR3 has 15 residues. V was shortened by 0 bases and J by 4 bases, with 10 bases between the two germline ends.

This clonotype appeared many times. V is TRBV6-1 and J is TRBJ2-3, with 8 bases fitting TRBD2. J lost 3 bases, V lost 5 bases, and 4 bases had no gene match. Germline V gene data show CDR1 as MNHNS and CDR2 as SASEGT. CDR3 length equals 14 residues. Written as DNA, the CDR3 is TGTGCCAGCAGTCCGGGACTAGTTACAGATACGCAGTATTTT. Translation: CASSPGLVTDTQYF.

The genes are TRBV5-5 and TRBJ1-5; no firm D call. Germline CDR1 is SGHKS and CDR2 is YYEKEE (reference sequence). This CDR3 region has 15 residues. V lost 0 bases and J lost 5, with 12 bases in between. Here the CDR3 DNA reads TGTGCCAGCAGCTTGGAGTCAGGCGGTTATCAGCCCCAGCATTTT. It yields the protein CASSLESGGYQPQHF.

The V call is TRBV9, the J call TRBJ1-6, with D possibly matching TRBD1 (5 bases). Germline CDR1 reads SGDLS; CDR2 reads YYNGEE. This CDR3 contains 11 residues. The germline V and J ends were trimmed by 5 bases and 10 bases, with 7 bases remaining between them. The CDR3 sequence: CASRGVSPLHF. The CDR3 bases are TGTGCCAGCAGAGGGGTATCACCCCTCCACTTT.

This clonotype was detected a few times. The chain joins TRBV29-1 to TRBJ1-1; D unresolved. Germline CDR1 reads SQVTM; CDR2 reads ANQGSEA. Trimming shortened V by 6 bases and J by 5 bases, and 13 bases separated the two germline ends. There are 12 residues in the CDR3. CDR3 nucleotide sequence: TGCAGCGTGTTCCTTCCGGGAACTGAAGCTTTCTTT. Amino acid sequence: CSVFLPGTEAFF.

V gene TRBV12-3 or TRBV12-4 combines with J gene TRBJ2-1, with D perhaps matching TRBD2 (6 bases). The CDR3 contains 14 residues. With 5 bases removed from V and 4 bases from J, the gap between germline ends came to 12 bases. The CDR3 DNA reads as TGTGCCAGCAGTACATCCCGGGGGTACAATGAGCAGTTCTTC. Its protein is CASSTSRGYNEQFF.

This clonotype was detected ten times or more. The rearrangement links TRBV27 to TRBJ2-3, with 12 bases lining up with TRBD2. The CDR3 has 17 residues. The ends lost 3 bases at V and 0 bases at J; junction bases unmatched: 4. CDR1 is MNHEY and CDR2 is SMNVEV in the germline V gene (reference sequence). The CDR3 region has the DNA TGTGCCAGCAGTTTTGTGACTAGCGGGAGTAGCACAGATACGCAGTATTTT. It is translated as CASSFVTSGSSTDTQYF.

The chain is built from TRBV3-1 and TRBJ1-4; TRBD1 agrees at 7 bases. Germline V gene data show CDR1 as LGHDT and CDR2 as YNNKEL (reference sequence). The trim removed 4 bases at V and 4 bases at J, leaving 3 bases unmatched. The CDR3 sequence is 14 residues long. The DNA of the CDR3 is TGTGCCAGCAGCCCGGGACAGCGTAATGAAAAACTGTTTTTT. Protein: CASSPGQRNEKLFF.

With respect to this clonotype: A junction end diverges from the germline sequence, so it may reflect a read error. V and J are TRBV7-8 and TRBJ1-1; possible D gene TRBD1, 5 bases. The CDR3 has 14 amino acids. CDR1 is SGHVS, CDR2 FQNEAQ, per germline. This CDR3 is CASSRGDRNTEAFF. The CDR3 DNA is TGCGCCAGCAGCCGAGGAGACAGGAACACTGAAGCTTTCTTT.

This clonotype has at least ten counts. V gene TRBV6-2 or TRBV6-3 combines with J gene TRBJ2-2; unclear D gene. Per the germline V gene, CDR1 is MNHEY and CDR2 is SVGEGT. This CDR3 contains 14 residues. Trimming removed 4 bases from V and 5 bases from J, with 11 bases in between. CDR3 sequence reads: CASSSYTVTGELFF. The CDR3 DNA reads TGTGCCAGCAGTTCGTATACGGTAACCGGGGAGCTGTTTTTT.

The genes are TRBV19 and TRBJ2-2; 7 bases line up with TRBD2. Trimming at V came to 9 bases and at J to 2 bases, leaving 12 bases not matched to a gene. This CDR3 spans 16 amino acids. The germline CDR1 and CDR2 sequences are LNHDA and SQIVND (reference sequence). For the CDR3, the DNA is TGTGCCAGCAGCTCCCGGACGGGAGGAAACACCGGGGAGCTGTTTTTT. It translates to CASSSRTGGNTGELFF.

The sample holds a few counts of this clonotype. The chain carries TRBV7-9 and TRBJ2-7; 7 bases map to TRBD2. The trim removed 8 bases at V and 0 bases at J, leaving 13 bases unmatched. The CDR3 spans 16 residues. Germline V lookup: CDR1 SEHNR, CDR2 FQNEAQ (reference sequence). The CDR3: CASQTSRASGSYEQYF. As DNA, the CDR3 is TGTGCCAGCCAAACTAGTCGGGCTAGCGGCTCCTACGAGCAGTACTTC.